These T cell receptor beta chains were read from a single sample in a study of cytomegalovirus exposure and HLA in healthy donors. Here immunoSEQ multiplex PCR was the method, and the copy in TCRdb shows in-frame clones only, minus some. The sample records some 170,000 clones, roughly 9.5% being singletons. Sample: PBMCs. These receptors originate from a woman in her thirties in good health and CMV-seropositive. Each CDR3 is given with its conserved first and last residue. The D gene is left open where the match is weak. Clone sizes are given selectively: once, few, many, or a class where the clone is expanded.

TGTGCCAGCTCACCACGGGGGGGGAACTCTGGGGCCAACGTCCTGACTTTC,CASSPRGGNSGANVLTF,TRBV18,TRBJ2-6,TRBD2,few
TGTGCCAGCAGCCGCAGCTCGGACAGGGGAGGAAGTGGCTACACCTTC,CASSRSSDRGGSGYTF,TRBV4-2,TRBJ1-2,TRBD1,few
TGTGCCAGCAGCAACCTACAGGGGGCGAGGGAGACCCAGTACTTC,CASSNLQGARETQYF,TRBV5-6,TRBJ2-5,TRBD1,few
TGTGCCAGCAGTTTTGGGGCAGGGAAGGGAGATACGCAGTATTTT,CASSFGAGKGDTQYF,TRBV27,TRBJ2-3,-,few
TGTGCCAGCAGCAATAGCGGGAGGAGCAGCTATGAGCAGTTCTTC,CASSNSGRSSYEQFF,TRBV5-6,TRBJ2-1,TRBD2,-
TGCGCCAGCAGCTCGGACCCCCACAGGGGGCGATACACTGAAGCTTTCTTT,CASSSDPHRGRYTEAFF,TRBV5-1,TRBJ1-1,TRBD1,-
TGTGCCACCAGCAGAGCCGGGACTGGGACCAAAAACATTCAGTACTTC,CATSRAGTGTKNIQYF,TRBV15,TRBJ2-4,-,few
TGTGCCAGTATGATGAGGGGGACAGGGGAAAACATTCAGTACTTC,CASMMRGTGENIQYF,TRBV19,TRBJ2-4,TRBD1,few
TGTGCCAGCACCTCCAGGGGCACCCATGAAGCTTTCTTT,CASTSRGTHEAFF,TRBV25-1,TRBJ1-1,-,few
TGTGCCAGCAGTGGTGGCGGAAACACCATATATTTT,CASSGGGNTIYF,TRBV6-4,TRBJ1-3,-,few
TGTGCCAGCAGTTACTCGAGTTTCGGCGAGCAGTACTTC,CASSYSSFGEQYF,TRBV6-5,TRBJ2-7,-,few
TGTGCCAGCAGTGAACAGGGGATGGATGAAAAACTGTTTTTT,CASSEQGMDEKLFF,TRBV2,TRBJ1-4,-,-
TGCGCCAGCAGCCAAGTCTTGTCTTACGAGCAGTACTTC,CASSQVLSYEQYF,TRBV4-1,TRBJ2-7,-,few
TGTGCCAGCAGTTACGGGAGGACAGGGCTATACGAGCAGTACTTC,CASSYGRTGLYEQYF,TRBV6-5,TRBJ2-7,TRBD1,few
TGCGCCAGCAGCCAAGCGAGTGTCTCCTACAATGAGCAGTTCTTC,CASSQASVSYNEQFF,TRBV4-1,TRBJ2-1,-,few
TGTGCCAGCAGTGACTCCGGTACTGGCTACACCTTC,CASSDSGTGYTF,TRBV6-4,TRBJ1-2,-,many
TGTGCCAGCAGCTTAGTGGGCGACAGGGGGCCACTCGATGGCTACACCTTC,CASSLVGDRGPLDGYTF,TRBV13,TRBJ1-2,TRBD1,few
TGTGCCAGCAGCTCTTACGGGGAGAGCTCCTACAATGAGCAGTTCTTC,CASSSYGESSYNEQFF,TRBV7-9,TRBJ2-1,-,-
TGTGCCAGCAGCTTGGGACAGTTATACGAGCAGTACTTC,CASSLGQLYEQYF,TRBV5-4,TRBJ2-7,-,-
TGTGCCAGCAGTCCGACAGGGGAACAGCCCCAGCATTTT,CASSPTGEQPQHF,TRBV7-9,TRBJ1-5,TRBD1,few
TGTGCCATCAGTGAAAACAGGGGCCAAGAAAAACTGTTTTTT,CAISENRGQEKLFF,TRBV10-3,TRBJ1-4,TRBD1,-
TGTGCCAGCAGTCCCCAGGGGCGTAGGAACGAGCAGTACTTC,CASSPQGRRNEQYF,TRBV27,TRBJ2-7,-,few
TGTGCCAGTAGTATTACCCGACAGGGCGCCGGGGAGCTGTTTTTT,CASSITRQGAGELFF,TRBV19,TRBJ2-2,TRBD1,few
TGTGCCTGGAGAGGGACTCCCTACGAGCAGTACTTC,CAWRGTPYEQYF,TRBV30,TRBJ2-7,-,-
TGTGCCAGCAGCACTCGACAGGGCTGGAATGAAAAACTGTTTTTT,CASSTRQGWNEKLFF,TRBV7-2,TRBJ1-4,TRBD1,few
TGTGCCAGCAGTGGATCCCGGGGGGCGCGGGAAAAACTGTTTTTT,CASSGSRGAREKLFF,TRBV2,TRBJ1-4,-,few
TGTGCCAGTAGATCGGGACAGGGTTTTTCTAACTATGGCTACACCTTC,CASRSGQGFSNYGYTF,TRBV19,TRBJ1-2,TRBD1,few
TGTGCCAGCAGTGAAGCGCTTCGGGGGTGGACTGAAGCTTTCTTT,CASSEALRGWTEAFF,TRBV6-1,TRBJ1-1,-,few
TGTGCCATCAGTGAGTATGGCGGGACAGTGTATTCGGCTAATGAAAAACTGTTTTTT,CAISEYGGTVYSANEKLFF,TRBV10-3,TRBJ1-4,TRBD1,few
TGTGCCAGCAGCGTAGACCCGACAGGGCTAAAAAGGATTGAAGCTTTCTTT,CASSVDPTGLKRIEAFF,TRBV9,TRBJ1-1,TRBD1,few
TGTGCCAGCAGAACGGGCAGGGGAGATTCACCCCTCCACTTT,CASRTGRGDSPLHF,TRBV2,TRBJ1-6,-,few
TGTGCCAGCAGGAAAGGGACAGGGGGCAATCAGCCCCAGCATTTT,CASRKGTGGNQPQHF,TRBV6-6,TRBJ1-5,TRBD1,-
TGTGCCTGGAGTGAATTGAGCGGGAGGAAGTTAGAGCAGTACTTC,CAWSELSGRKLEQYF,TRBV30,TRBJ2-7,TRBD2,many
TGTGCCAGCAGCCAGGGACTAGCGGGAGGGACCGAGCAGTACTTC,CASSQGLAGGTEQYF,TRBV11-3,TRBJ2-7,TRBD2,-
TGTGCCAGCAGTGAAGGAGTAGGGGGCTATGGCTACACCTTC,CASSEGVGGYGYTF,TRBV2,TRBJ1-2,-,few
TGTGCCATCAGTGGGGGGACAAGGAACTACGAGCAGTACTTC,CAISGGTRNYEQYF,TRBV10-3,TRBJ2-7,-,-
TGTGCCAGCATATACAGCCTCACTAATGAAAAACTGTTTTTT,CASIYSLTNEKLFF,TRBV2,TRBJ1-4,-,-
TGCGCCAGCAGCCAGGAGTCCCTGTCGGGGGTTGACTATGGCTACACCTTC,CASSQESLSGVDYGYTF,TRBV4-1,TRBJ1-2,-,few
TGTGCCAGCAGCTTGGGCAGGGGGGTGACTAATGAAAAACTGTTTTTT,CASSLGRGVTNEKLFF,TRBV5-8,TRBJ1-4,TRBD1,-
TGTGCCAGCAGTGGACCAGGACAGGCGATCTACGAGCAGTACTTC,CASSGPGQAIYEQYF,TRBV25-1,TRBJ2-7,TRBD1,-
TGTGCCAGCAGCCCCCCGCCGGGAGTGGGGCACGAGCAGTACTTC,CASSPPPGVGHEQYF,TRBV27,TRBJ2-7,-,-
TGTGCCAGCAGCCGCCTAGCGGGAGTGTCTCACGAGCAGTACTTC,CASSRLAGVSHEQYF,TRBV7-6,TRBJ2-7,TRBD2,-
TGTGCCAGCAGTTTAATCCCCCCCCCGACAGGGGGCGGTTGGTCACCCCTCCACTTT,CASSLIPPPTGGGWSPLHF,TRBV27,TRBJ1-6,TRBD1,-
TGTGCCAGCAGTGACCCGCACGGTTCTGGGGCCAACGTCCTGACTTTC,CASSDPHGSGANVLTF,TRBV25-1,TRBJ2-6,-,few
TGTGCCAGTAGTTGGACTTCCTACAATGAGCAGTTCTTC,CASSWTSYNEQFF,TRBV19,TRBJ2-1,-,-
TGCGCCAGCAGCCAACAACTAGGGAGCACTGAAGCTTTCTTT,CASSQQLGSTEAFF,TRBV5-1,TRBJ1-1,-,few
TGTGCCTCCTCACGTGGGGACTTCAGATCAGATACGCAGTATTTT,CASSRGDFRSDTQYF,TRBV30,TRBJ2-3,-,few
TGTGCCAGCAGTTGGGACAGGGGAGATGAAAAACTGTTTTTT,CASSWDRGDEKLFF,TRBV2,TRBJ1-4,TRBD1,-
TGTGCCAGCAGCCTATCGGAGGGTCCCCCTTACGAGCAGTACTTC,CASSLSEGPPYEQYF,TRBV6-6,TRBJ2-7,-,few
TGTGCCAGCAGTGAAAGAGGGTTGAGTCAGCCCCAGCATTTT,CASSERGLSQPQHF,TRBV2,TRBJ1-5,-,-
TGTGCCACAACAGGGGTGGCTAATGAAAAACTGTTTTTT,CATTGVANEKLFF,TRBV10-3,TRBJ1-4,TRBD1,few